The 27 T cell receptor beta chains below come from one sample, sequenced in a study of blood T cell dynamics during melanoma immunotherapy. TCRdb's table, derived via immunoSEQ multiplex PCR, lists solely in-frame clones and lacks some. The repertoire holds over 10,000 clones, 70% to 85% seen once, with roughly 9% in the top ten. Time point: pre-treatment baseline. This specimen consisted of blood, obtained from a patient treated with checkpoint blockade. All receptors derive from a human donor with melanoma.

The chain has TRBV19 and TRBJ1-1; D unresolved. The germline V gene encodes CDR1 LNHDA and CDR2 SQIVND (reference sequence). Trimming shortened V by 5 bases and J by 0 bases, and 7 bases separated the two germline ends. The CDR3 spans 13 residues. Written as DNA, the CDR3 is TGTGCCAGTAGTTCGACGGTGAACACTGAAGCTTTCTTT. This codes for CASSSTVNTEAFF.

J is TRBJ2-1 and V is TRBV19; D might be TRBD2 (5 bases). Germline assignment: CDR1 LNHDA and CDR2 SQIVND (reference sequence). V was clipped by 2 bases and J by 9 bases, with 14 bases between them. There are 14 residues in the CDR3. The CDR3 coding sequence is TGTGCCAGTAGTATAAGCGGAAACGTCGGTGAGCAGTTCTTC. It is translated as CASSISGNVGEQFF.

This chain links TRBV30 with TRBJ2-7, with TRBD2 identical over 12 bases. Losses at the gene ends were 3 bases for V and 6 bases for J; bases not matched to a gene: 12. The CDR3 runs 16 residues. Per germline, CDR1 GTSNPN and CDR2 SVGIG (reference sequence). CDR3 bases: TGTGCCTGGAGGAAGGACACCCGGACTAGCGGGGCCGAGCAGTACTTC. This gives the protein CAWRKDTRTSGAEQYF.

As DNA, the CDR3 is TGTGCCAGCTCTCTGGACAGCAACTATGGCTACACCTTC. Translating it yields CASSLDSNYGYTF. The chain couples TRBV18 to TRBJ1-2, with D possibly being TRBD1 (6 bases). V was shortened by 6 bases and J by 2 bases, with 10 bases between the two germline ends. The CDR3 sequence is 13 residues long. CDR1 and CDR2 (germline): KGHSH, LQKENI.

The V and J genes are TRBV19 and TRBJ2-5; 10 bases fit TRBD2. V trimming: 5 bases; J trimming: 10 bases; junction bases outside the gene matches: 13. Per germline, CDR1 LNHDA and CDR2 SQIVND (reference sequence). This CDR3 spans 15 amino acids. Written as DNA, the CDR3 is TGTGCCAGTAGTTCCCGTACTAGCGGGGCGTCCATCCAGTACTTC. Protein product: CASSSRTSGASIQYF.

V usage is TRBV7-3 and J usage is TRBJ2-1; D might be TRBD2 (6 bases). Germline-derived CDR1 and CDR2 are SGHTA and FQGTGA. The CDR3 is 13 amino acids. Trimming removed 5 bases at V and 12 bases at J, with 17 bases between. The chain's CDR3 is CASSPRLGERQFF. In DNA, the CDR3 is TGTGCCAGCAGCCCCAGACTAGGGGAACGGCAGTTCTTC.

This clone was found a few times. The chain recombines TRBV19 with TRBJ1-5; D is unclear. CDR1 and CDR2 (germline): LNHDA, SQIVND (reference sequence). The CDR3 loop spans 14 amino acids. Trimming shortened V by 0 bases and J by 4 bases, and 7 bases separated the two germline ends. In DNA form, the CDR3 reads TGTGCCAGTAGTATAGATGCCGGAAATCAGCCCCAGCATTTT. It yields the protein CASSIDAGNQPQHF.

The chain has TRBV11-3 and TRBJ2-5, with 11 bases aligning to TRBD2. The V segment lost 4 bases and the J segment 8 bases; nucleotides outside the gene matches: 6. The CDR3 consists of 14 residues. In germline, CDR1 is SGHNT, CDR2 YENEEA. The CDR3 DNA follows: TGTGCCAGCAGCTGGACTAGCGGGTCTAGCACCCAGTACTTC. It is translated as CASSWTSGSSTQYF. The whole variable domain, remainder taken from reference TRBV11-3 and TRBJ2-5, is EAGVVQSPRYKIIEKKQPVAFWCNPISGHNTLYWYLQNLGQGPELLIRYENEEAVDDSQLPKDRFSAERLKGVDSTLKIQPAELGDSAVYLCASSWTSGSSTQYFGPGTRLLVL.

The rearrangement joins TRBV30 to TRBJ1-6; D unclear. Germline lookup yields CDR1 GTSNPN and CDR2 SVGIG (reference sequence). This CDR3 has 15 residues. The germline V and J ends were trimmed by 3 bases and 3 bases, with 12 bases remaining between them. The CDR3 here is CAWSPKWVYNSPLHF. CDR3 in DNA: TGTGCCTGGAGCCCCAAGTGGGTCTATAATTCACCCCTCCACTTT. The variable domain in full, completed from reference TRBV30 and TRBJ1-6, reads SQTIHQWPATLVQPVGSPLSLECTVEGTSNPNLYWYRQAAGRGLQLLFYSVGIGQISSEVPQNLSASRPQDRQFILSSKKLLLSDSGFYLCAWSPKWVYNSPLHFGNGTRLTVT.

The chain employs TRBV7-2 and TRBJ2-1, with 10 bases fitting TRBD2. CDR3 length equals 18 residues. CDR1 and CDR2 (germline): SGHTA, FQGNSA. Trimming at V came to 4 bases and at J to 7 bases, leaving 16 bases not matched to a gene. The CDR3 here is CASSSALGLAGVSNEQFF. For the CDR3, the DNA is TGTGCCAGCAGCTCTGCCCTAGGCCTAGCGGGAGTGTCGAATGAGCAGTTCTTC.

This rearrangement joins TRBV27 to TRBJ2-2; D perhaps matches TRBD2 (6 bases). CDR1 and CDR2 from the germline V gene are MNHEY and SMNVEV (reference sequence). V was cut by 7 bases and J by 0 bases, with 12 bases left in between. The CDR3 totals 15 residues. CDR3 residues: CASKLLASNTGELFF. In nucleotides, the CDR3 is TGTGCCAGCAAACTACTAGCCTCGAACACCGGGGAGCTGTTTTTT.

The rearrangement uses TRBV6-1 and TRBJ2-7, with 9 bases fitting TRBD1. This CDR3 comprises 12 residues. The V segment lost 4 bases and the J segment 6 bases; nucleotides outside the gene matches: 1. CDR1 MNHNS and CDR2 SASEGT come from the germline V gene. CDR3 nucleotides: TGTGCCAGCAGTGCGACAGGGGGCGAGCAGTACTTC. It is translated as CASSATGGEQYF.

This clone was counted only a few times. V and J are TRBV5-4 and TRBJ1-2; TRBD1 aligns across 7 bases. The CDR3 is made up of 13 amino acids. V lost 1 base, J lost 8 bases, and 5 bases stayed unmatched. Germline V gene lookup returns CDR1 SGHNT and CDR2 YYREEE (reference sequence). The CDR3, as DNA: TGTGCCAGCAGCTTGTGGTCAGGGGGAGGCTACACCTTC. Amino acids: CASSLWSGGGYTF.

The count of this clone is one. This sequence joins TRBV11-3 and TRBJ1-4, with D perhaps matching TRBD1 (6 bases). Germline loops: CDR1 SGHNT, CDR2 YENEEA. The V end lost 6 bases, the J end lost 7 bases, and 12 bases lay between the germline ends. This CDR3 spans 13 amino acids. DNA of the CDR3: TGTGCCAGCAGTCGGGGGCAGGGTGAAAAACTGTTTTTT. Residues: CASSRGQGEKLFF.

The rearrangement uses TRBV5-8 and TRBJ1-1; unclear D gene. The CDR3 loop spans 14 amino acids. V was trimmed by 5 bases and J by 0 bases, leaving 11 bases between them. CDR1 SGHTS and CDR2 YDEGEE come from the germline V gene. The CDR3 spells CASRARQMNTEAFF. The CDR3 nucleotides are TGTGCCAGCAGGGCCCGGCAGATGAACACTGAAGCTTTCTTT.

With regard to this clone: One end of the junction varies from germline; a read error may be responsible. The chain links TRBV2 to TRBJ2-1; TRBD2 matches at 11 bases. Per germline, CDR1 SNHLY and CDR2 FYNNEI. CDR3 size: 16 residues. CDR3 in DNA: TGTGCCAGCAGCGAAGGGATAGCGGGGGGGCAGGATGAGCAGTTCTTC. This sequence encodes CASSEGIAGGQDEQFF.

This chain links TRBV29-1 with TRBJ1-1, with a weak D call TRBD1 (5 bases). The V and J ends lost 3 bases and 10 bases respectively, with 15 bases between them. CDR1 is SQVTM and CDR2 is ANQGSEA in the germline V gene. The CDR3 totals 12 residues. The CDR3 loop is CSVDRTGSGAFF. In nucleotides, the CDR3 is TGCAGCGTTGATCGTACAGGCTCGGGAGCTTTCTTT.

The chain has TRBV19 and TRBJ2-3; D is unresolved. Trimming stripped 3 bases from V and 6 bases from J, with 13 bases between. Germline CDR1 and CDR2: LNHDA and SQIVND (reference sequence). CDR3 length equals 14 residues. CDR3 amino acids: CASSIGRPSDTQYF. The DNA of the CDR3 is TGTGCCAGTAGTATCGGGCGCCCCAGTGATACGCAGTATTTT.

The chain joins TRBV5-6 to TRBJ1-5, with 7 bases aligning to TRBD1. V was pared by 0 bases and J by 4 bases, with 7 bases of the junction left unmatched. The CDR3 loop spans 16 amino acids. Per germline, CDR1 SGHDT and CDR2 YYEEEE. The CDR3 sequence: CASSLGYRGGNQPQHF. The CDR3 nucleotides are TGTGCCAGCAGCTTGGGATACAGGGGTGGAAATCAGCCCCAGCATTTT. Based on the CDR3 plus reference TRBV5-6 and TRBJ1-5, the full variable domain is DAGVTQSPTHLIKTRGQQVTLRCSPKSGHDTVSWYQQALGQGPQFIFQYYEEEERQRGNFPDRFSGHQFPNYSSELNVNALLLGDSALYLCASSLGYRGGNQPQHFGDGTRLSIL.

The sample holds a few counts of this clone. The V call is TRBV4-3, the J call TRBJ2-2; 8 nucleotides line up with TRBD1. Germline CDR1 reads LGHNA; CDR2 reads YSLEER. The V and J ends lost 0 bases and 4 bases, in that order; junction bases with no gene match: 1. The CDR3 extends over 15 amino acids. Here the CDR3 DNA reads TGCGCCAGCAGCCAAGATGGACAGGGCACCGGGGAGCTGTTTTTT. Amino acid sequence: CASSQDGQGTGELFF.

V and J are TRBV7-2 and TRBJ2-1, with D maybe TRBD2 (7 bases). The germline V gene encodes CDR1 SGHTA and CDR2 FQGNSA. The CDR3 contains 16 residues. The V and J ends lost 1 base and 6 bases respectively, with 16 bases between them. CDR3 sequence (DNA): TGTGCCAGCAGCTTAGAAGGGGGGGGCAGGGTCAATGAGCAGTTCTTC. Encoded protein: CASSLEGGGRVNEQFF.

The genes are TRBV7-8 and TRBJ1-2, with no clear D. CDR3 length equals 13 residues. V was clipped by 2 bases and J by 8 bases, with 12 bases between them. Germline values: CDR1 SGHVS, CDR2 FQNEAQ. CDR3 DNA sequence: TGTGCCAGCAGCTTATTTATCCAGACGGGCTACACCTTC. Translated: CASSLFIQTGYTF. Filled out from reference TRBV7-8 and TRBJ1-2, the complete variable domain reads GAGVSQSPRYKVAKRGQDVALRCDPISGHVSLFWYQQALGQGPEFLTYFQNEAQLDKSGLPSDRFFAERPEGSVSTLKIQRTQQEDSAVYLCASSLFIQTGYTFGSGTRLTVV.

The V call is TRBV29-1, the J call TRBJ2-7; 7 bases match TRBD2. The CDR3 has 13 amino acids. V trimming: 7 bases; J trimming: 2 bases; junction bases outside the gene matches: 8. CDR1 and CDR2 from the germline V gene are SQVTM and ANQGSEA. The CDR3 loop reads CSATETSPYEQYF. CDR3 DNA sequence: TGCAGCGCTACTGAGACTAGCCCCTACGAGCAGTACTTC.

This chain links TRBV18 with TRBJ2-7; D unresolved. CDR1 KGHSH and CDR2 LQKENI come from the germline V gene. With 6 bases removed from V and 2 bases from J, the gap between germline ends came to 14 bases. The CDR3 covers 14 residues. CDR3 loop: CASSPNEKTYEQYF. DNA for the CDR3: TGTGCCAGCTCGCCGAACGAAAAAACCTACGAGCAGTACTTC.

The gene calls are TRBV7-9 and TRBJ2-3; 9 bases match TRBD1. The CDR3 totals 16 residues. Germline CDR1 is SEHNR and CDR2 is FQNEAQ (reference sequence). Unmatched junction bases numbered 6, after V lost 5 bases and J lost 0 bases. This chain's CDR3 is CASSPRTGDSTDTQYF. The CDR3 nucleotides read TGTGCCAGCAGCCCAAGGACAGGGGACAGCACAGATACGCAGTATTTT.

The genes are TRBV5-1 and TRBJ2-6; D unclear. V was cut by 4 bases and J by 0 bases, with 14 bases left in between. This CDR3 has 17 residues. Germline V CDR1 and CDR2: SGHRS, YFSETQ. This CDR3 is CASSPLNRASGANVLTF. CDR3 in DNA: TGCGCCAGCAGCCCTCTTAATCGGGCCTCTGGGGCCAACGTCCTGACTTTC.

The chain couples TRBV2 to TRBJ2-1; TRBD2 is a possible D gene (5 bases). Trimming stripped 8 bases from V and 3 bases from J, with 11 bases between. CDR3 length: 13 residues. Germline CDR1 is SNHLY and CDR2 is FYNNEI. This chain's CDR3 is CASGAEVYNEQFF. CDR3 in DNA: TGTGCCAGCGGAGCGGAGGTCTACAATGAGCAGTTCTTC.